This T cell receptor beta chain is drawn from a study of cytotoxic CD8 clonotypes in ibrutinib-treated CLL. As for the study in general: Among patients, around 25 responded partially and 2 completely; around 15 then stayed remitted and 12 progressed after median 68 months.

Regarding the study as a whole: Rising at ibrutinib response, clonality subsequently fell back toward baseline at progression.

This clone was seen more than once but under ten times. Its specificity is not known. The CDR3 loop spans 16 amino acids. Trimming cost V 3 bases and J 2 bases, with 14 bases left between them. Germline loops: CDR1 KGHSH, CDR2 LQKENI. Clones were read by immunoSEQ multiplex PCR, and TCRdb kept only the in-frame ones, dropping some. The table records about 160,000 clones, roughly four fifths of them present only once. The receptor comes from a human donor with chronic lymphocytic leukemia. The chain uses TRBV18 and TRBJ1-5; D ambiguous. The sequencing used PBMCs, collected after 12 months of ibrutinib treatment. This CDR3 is CASSPTLGGGNQPQHF. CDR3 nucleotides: TGTGCCAGCTCACCCACCCTCGGCGGGGGCAATCAGCCCCAGCATTTT.